The 8 T cell receptor beta chains reported below all come from one sample, sequenced in a study of blood T cell repertoires in COVID-19. Sequencing was performed with immunoSEQ multiplex PCR; in TCRdb, only in-frame clones are kept and a portion is missing. The top ten hold roughly 13% of the sample, which has some 200,000 clones, 65% to 85% seen once. The sequencing sample was made of peripheral blood. These receptors were taken from a human donor in a cohort sampled during active COVID-19.

The gene calls are TRBV10-3 and TRBJ2-7; D possibly corresponds to TRBD2 (5 bases). This CDR3 is 13 amino acids long. Germline V gene sequence: CDR1 ENHRY, CDR2 SYGVKD. Between the trimmed V and J ends, which lost 8 bases and 0 bases, there was a span of 11 bases. CDR3 sequence (DNA): TGTGCCATCGGGAGCGACACCTCCTACGAGCAGTACTTC. Amino acids: CAIGSDTSYEQYF.

The chain joins TRBV28 to TRBJ1-2; the match to TRBD1 covers 9 bases. V dropped 2 bases and J dropped 5; count of bases not matched to a gene: 6. Germline V lookup: CDR1 MDHEN, CDR2 SYDVKM. The CDR3 covers 15 residues. Here the CDR3 DNA reads TGTGCCAGCAGTTTAGGGACAGGGAATTTGTATGGCTACACCTTC. It codes for CASSLGTGNLYGYTF.

The chain carries TRBV6-5 and TRBJ2-3; D not resolved. The V gene lost 2 bases and the J gene lost 3 bases, with 9 bases spanning the gap. The V gene's germline CDR1 is MNHEY and CDR2 SVGAGI. This CDR3 is built from 14 residues. CDR3 loop: CASSYTSRTDTQYF. The CDR3 DNA reads TGTGCCAGCAGTTACACTTCTAGAACAGATACGCAGTATTTT.

The V and J genes are TRBV4-3 and TRBJ1-1, with D possibly matching TRBD1 (5 bases). V shed 4 bases and J shed 1 base, with 13 bases lying between them. The germline V gene has CDR1 LGHNA and CDR2 YSLEER. The CDR3 extends over 15 amino acids. CDR3 loop: CASSLYLDRNTEAFF. CDR3 DNA sequence: TGCGCCAGCAGCCTCTATCTCGACAGGAACACTGAAGCTTTCTTT.

This rearrangement joins TRBV27 to TRBJ1-5, with TRBD1 matching 8 bases. From germline, CDR1 is MNHEY and CDR2 SMNVEV (reference sequence). The length of the CDR3 is 18 residues. V shed 6 bases and J 7 bases; nucleotides not matched to a gene: 20. Here the CDR3 DNA reads TGTGCCAGCAGCCAGGTCGGCACCCAGGGGGCAGGGGGACAGCCCCAGCATTTT. This sequence encodes CASSQVGTQGAGGQPQHF.

This clone showed up just a few times. V gene TRBV27 combines with J gene TRBJ1-5; possibly TRBD1 for D (6 bases). The CDR3 is 15 amino acids. CDR1 and CDR2 from the germline V gene are MNHEY and SMNVEV (reference sequence). The V gene lost 6 bases and the J gene lost 1 base, with 13 bases spanning the gap. The CDR3 region has the DNA TGTGCCAGCAGACGAACAGGGCCAAGCAATCAGCCCCAGCATTTT. This sequence encodes CASRRTGPSNQPQHF.

CDR3 residues: CASSLDPTGGKEKLFF. CDR3 nucleotides: TGTGCCAGCAGCCTGGACCCGACAGGGGGAAAAGAAAAACTGTTTTTT. The genes are TRBV5-6 and TRBJ1-4, with 9 positions matching TRBD1. The CDR3 has 16 amino acids. Germline CDR1 SGHDT, CDR2 YYEEEE. Losses at the gene ends were 4 bases for V and 8 bases for J; bases not matched to a gene: 12.

This chain uses TRBV7-2 with TRBJ2-1, with 7 bases aligning to TRBD2. Per the germline V gene, CDR1 is SGHTA and CDR2 is FQGNSA. V lost 2 bases, J lost 4 bases, and 2 bases stayed unmatched. The CDR3 runs 14 residues. The CDR3 sequence: CASSLRGEYNEQFF. The DNA of the CDR3 is TGTGCCAGCAGCTTACGGGGGGAGTACAATGAGCAGTTCTTC.